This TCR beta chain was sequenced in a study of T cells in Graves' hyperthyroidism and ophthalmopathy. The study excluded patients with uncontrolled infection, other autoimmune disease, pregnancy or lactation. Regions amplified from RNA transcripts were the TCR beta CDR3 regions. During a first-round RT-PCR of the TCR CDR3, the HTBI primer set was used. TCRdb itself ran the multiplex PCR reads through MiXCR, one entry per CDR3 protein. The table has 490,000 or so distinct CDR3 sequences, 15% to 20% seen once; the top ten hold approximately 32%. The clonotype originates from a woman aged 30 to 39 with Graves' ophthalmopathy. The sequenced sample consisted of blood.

The CDR3: CASNDQLNTEAFF. The CDR3 coding sequence is TGTGCCAGTAATGACCAGTTAAACACTGAAGCTTTCTTT. The rearrangement joins TRBV19 to TRBJ1-1, with no clear D. Germline CDR1 and CDR2: LNHDA and SQIVND (reference sequence). This CDR3 has 13 residues. The germline V and J ends were trimmed by 7 bases and 2 bases, with 11 bases remaining between them.